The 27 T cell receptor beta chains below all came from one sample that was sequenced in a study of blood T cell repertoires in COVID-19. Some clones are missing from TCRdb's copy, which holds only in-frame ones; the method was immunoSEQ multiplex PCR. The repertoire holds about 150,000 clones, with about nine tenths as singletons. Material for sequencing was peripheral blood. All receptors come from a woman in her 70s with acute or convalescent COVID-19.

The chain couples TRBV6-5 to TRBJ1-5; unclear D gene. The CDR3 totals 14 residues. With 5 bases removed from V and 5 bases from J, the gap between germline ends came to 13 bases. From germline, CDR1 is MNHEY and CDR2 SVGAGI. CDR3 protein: CASSIRTAYQPQHF. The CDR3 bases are TGTGCCAGCAGTATACGTACAGCTTATCAGCCCCAGCATTTT.

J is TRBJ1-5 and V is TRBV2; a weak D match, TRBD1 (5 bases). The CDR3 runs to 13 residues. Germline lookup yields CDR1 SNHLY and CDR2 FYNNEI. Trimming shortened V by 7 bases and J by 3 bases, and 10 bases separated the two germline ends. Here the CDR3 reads CASIGHANQPQHF. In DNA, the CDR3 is TGTGCCAGCATTGGACACGCCAATCAGCCCCAGCATTTT.

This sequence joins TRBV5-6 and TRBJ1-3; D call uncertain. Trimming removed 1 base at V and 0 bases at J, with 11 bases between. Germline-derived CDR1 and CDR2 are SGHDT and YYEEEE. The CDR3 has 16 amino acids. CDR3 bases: TGTGCCAGCAGCTTGTTTTCCGGGAGCTCTGGAAACACCATATATTTT. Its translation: CASSLFSGSSGNTIYF.

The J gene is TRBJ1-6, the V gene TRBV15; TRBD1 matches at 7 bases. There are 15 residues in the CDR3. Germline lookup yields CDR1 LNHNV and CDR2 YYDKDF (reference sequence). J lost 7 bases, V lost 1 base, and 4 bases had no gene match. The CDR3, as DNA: TGTGCCACCAGCAGAGCCCGAGGGGGCAATTCACCCCTCCACTTT. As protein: CATSRARGGNSPLHF.

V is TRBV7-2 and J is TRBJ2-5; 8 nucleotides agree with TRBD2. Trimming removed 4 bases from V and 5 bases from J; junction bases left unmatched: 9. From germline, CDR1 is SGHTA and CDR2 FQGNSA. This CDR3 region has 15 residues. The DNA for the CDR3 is TGTGCCAGCAGCTCCGGGGGGGCCGTAGCGGAGACCCAGTACTTC. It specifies CASSSGGAVAETQYF.

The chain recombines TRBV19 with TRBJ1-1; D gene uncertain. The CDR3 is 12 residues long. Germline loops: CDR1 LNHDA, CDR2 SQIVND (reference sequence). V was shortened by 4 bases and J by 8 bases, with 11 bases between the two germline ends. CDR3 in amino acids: CASSKERSEAFF. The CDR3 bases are TGTGCCAGTAGTAAGGAGAGGAGCGAAGCTTTCTTT.

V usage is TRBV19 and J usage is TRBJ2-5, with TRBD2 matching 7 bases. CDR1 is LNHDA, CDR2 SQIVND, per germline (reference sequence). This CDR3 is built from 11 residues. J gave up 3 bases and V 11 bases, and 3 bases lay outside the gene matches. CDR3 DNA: TGTGCCCGGGGGGTGAAAGAGACCCAGTACTTC. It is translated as CARGVKETQYF.

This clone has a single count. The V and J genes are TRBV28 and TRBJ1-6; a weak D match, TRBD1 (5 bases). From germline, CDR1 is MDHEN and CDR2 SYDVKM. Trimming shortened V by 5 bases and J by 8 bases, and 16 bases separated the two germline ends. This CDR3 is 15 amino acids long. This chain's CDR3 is CASSLPGVRHSPLHF. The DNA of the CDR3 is TGTGCCAGCAGTCTTCCGGGGGTAAGACATTCACCCCTCCACTTT.

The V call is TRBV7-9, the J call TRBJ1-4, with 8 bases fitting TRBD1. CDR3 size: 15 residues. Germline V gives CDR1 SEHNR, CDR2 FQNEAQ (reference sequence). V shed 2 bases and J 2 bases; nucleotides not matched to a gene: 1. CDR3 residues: CASSLRTGTNEKLFF. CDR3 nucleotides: TGTGCCAGCAGCTTAAGGACAGGGACTAATGAAAAACTGTTTTTT.

The CDR3 reads CASSERGRQETQYF. As DNA, the CDR3 is TGTGCCAGCAGTGAACGGGGGAGGCAAGAGACCCAGTACTTC. V usage is TRBV6-1 and J usage is TRBJ2-5; D possibly corresponds to TRBD2 (6 bases). V lost 2 bases and J lost 2, with 9 bases in between. The CDR3 consists of 14 residues. The germline V gene has CDR1 MNHNS and CDR2 SASEGT.

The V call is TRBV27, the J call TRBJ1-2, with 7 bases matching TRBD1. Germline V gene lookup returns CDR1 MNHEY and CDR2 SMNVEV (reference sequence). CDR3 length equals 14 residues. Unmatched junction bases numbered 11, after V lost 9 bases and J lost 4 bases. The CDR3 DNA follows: TGTGCCAGTATGCGTGAGGGGGCTGGCTATGGCTACACCTTC. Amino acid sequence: CASMREGAGYGYTF.

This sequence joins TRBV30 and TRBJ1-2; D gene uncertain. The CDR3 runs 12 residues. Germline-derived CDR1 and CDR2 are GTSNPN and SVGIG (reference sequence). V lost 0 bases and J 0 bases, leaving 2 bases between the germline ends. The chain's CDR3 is CAWSVTNYGYTF. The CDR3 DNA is TGTGCCTGGAGTGTCACTAACTATGGCTACACCTTC. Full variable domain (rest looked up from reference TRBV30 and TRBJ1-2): SQTIHQWPATLVQPVGSPLSLECTVEGTSNPNLYWYRQAAGRGLQLLFYSVGIGQISSEVPQNLSASRPQDRQFILSSKKLLLSDSGFYLCAWSVTNYGYTFGSGTRLTVV.

The CDR3, as DNA: TGTGCCAGCAGTTTAGGGGGGTTGAAGGCGAACACCGGGGAGCTGTTTTTT. This gives the protein CASSLGGLKANTGELFF. The rearrangement links TRBV28 to TRBJ2-2; a weak D match, TRBD2 (6 bases). This CDR3 has 17 residues. Germline V CDR1 and CDR2: MDHEN, SYDVKM. The V gene lost 2 bases and the J gene lost 0 bases, with 13 bases spanning the gap. The complete variable domain, with remaining parts taken from reference TRBV28 and TRBJ2-2, reads DVKVTQSSRYLVKRTGEKVFLECVQDMDHENMFWYRQDPGLGLRLIYFSYDVKMKEKGDIPEGYSVSREKKERFSLILESASTNQTSMYLCASSLGGLKANTGELFFGEGSRLTVL.

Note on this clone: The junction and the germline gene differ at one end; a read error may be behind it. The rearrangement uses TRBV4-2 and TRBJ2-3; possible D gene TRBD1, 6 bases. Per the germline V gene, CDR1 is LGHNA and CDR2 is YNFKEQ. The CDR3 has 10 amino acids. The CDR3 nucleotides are TGCGCCAGCACGAAGGGGGCGCAGTATTTT. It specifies CASTKGAQYF.

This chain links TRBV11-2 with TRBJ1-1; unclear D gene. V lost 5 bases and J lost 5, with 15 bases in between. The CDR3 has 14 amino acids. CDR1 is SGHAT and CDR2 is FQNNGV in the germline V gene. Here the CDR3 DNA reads TGTGCCAGCAGCCCCTGGGCTAAGTGGACTGAAGCTTTCTTT. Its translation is CASSPWAKWTEAFF.

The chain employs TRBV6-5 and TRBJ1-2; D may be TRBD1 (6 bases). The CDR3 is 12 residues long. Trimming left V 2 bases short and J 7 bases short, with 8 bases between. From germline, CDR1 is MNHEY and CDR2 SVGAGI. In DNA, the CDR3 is TGTGCCAGCAGTTACACAGGGTCTGGCTACACCTTC. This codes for CASSYTGSGYTF.

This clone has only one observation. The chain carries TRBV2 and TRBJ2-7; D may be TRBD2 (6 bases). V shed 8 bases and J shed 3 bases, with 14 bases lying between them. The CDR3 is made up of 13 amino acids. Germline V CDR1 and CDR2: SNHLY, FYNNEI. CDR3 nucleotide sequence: TGTGCCAGCTACGGGACTGCACTCTACGAGCAGTACTTC. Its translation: CASYGTALYEQYF.

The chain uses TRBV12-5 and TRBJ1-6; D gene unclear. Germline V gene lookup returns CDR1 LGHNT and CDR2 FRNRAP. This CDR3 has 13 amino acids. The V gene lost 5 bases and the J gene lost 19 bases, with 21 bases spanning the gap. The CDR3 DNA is TGTGCTAGTGGTCACCCGTCACCGGGTCCTATTCACTTT. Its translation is CASGHPSPGPIHF.

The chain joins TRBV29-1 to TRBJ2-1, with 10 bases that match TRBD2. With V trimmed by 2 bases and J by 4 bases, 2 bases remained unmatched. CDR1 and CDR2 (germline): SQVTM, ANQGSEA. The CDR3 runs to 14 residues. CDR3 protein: CSVEKRGGYNEQFF. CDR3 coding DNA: TGCAGCGTTGAAAAGCGGGGGGGATACAATGAGCAGTTCTTC.

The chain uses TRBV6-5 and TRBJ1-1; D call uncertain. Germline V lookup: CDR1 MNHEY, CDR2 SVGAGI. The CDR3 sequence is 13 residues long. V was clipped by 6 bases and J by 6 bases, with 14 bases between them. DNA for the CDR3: TGTGCCAGCAGCCGGGGTTTGGCGTCTGAAGCTTTCTTT. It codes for CASSRGLASEAFF.

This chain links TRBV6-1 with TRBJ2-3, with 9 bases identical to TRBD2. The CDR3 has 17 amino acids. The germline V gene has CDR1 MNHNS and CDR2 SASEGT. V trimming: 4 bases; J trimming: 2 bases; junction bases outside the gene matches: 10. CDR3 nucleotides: TGTGCCAGCAGTGCGCGACGTAGCGGGGGAGACACAGATACGCAGTATTTT. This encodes CASSARRSGGDTDTQYF.

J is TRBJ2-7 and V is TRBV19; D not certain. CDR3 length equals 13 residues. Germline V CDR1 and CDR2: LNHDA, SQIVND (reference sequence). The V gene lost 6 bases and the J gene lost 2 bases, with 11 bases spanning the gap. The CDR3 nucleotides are TGTGCCAGTAGCAGAGGAGAGACCTACGAGCAGTACGTC. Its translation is CASSRGETYEQYV.

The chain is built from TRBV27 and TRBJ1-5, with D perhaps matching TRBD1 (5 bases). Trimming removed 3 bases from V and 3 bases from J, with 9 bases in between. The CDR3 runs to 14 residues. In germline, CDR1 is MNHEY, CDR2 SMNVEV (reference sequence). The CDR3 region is CASSFWGNNQPQHF. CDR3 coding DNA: TGTGCCAGCAGTTTTTGGGGCAACAATCAGCCCCAGCATTTT.

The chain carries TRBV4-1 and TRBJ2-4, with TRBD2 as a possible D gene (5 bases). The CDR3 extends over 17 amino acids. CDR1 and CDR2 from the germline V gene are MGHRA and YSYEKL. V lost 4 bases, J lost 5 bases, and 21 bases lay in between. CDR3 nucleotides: TGCGCCAGCAGCCCGAGGGCATTCGACTCGAACCAAAACATTCAGTACTTC. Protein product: CASSPRAFDSNQNIQYF.

The CDR3 bases are TGCGCCAGCAGCTTGGATGGTTCACAGGCCTTTTACGGCTACACCTTC. Translating it yields CASSLDGSQAFYGYTF. J is TRBJ1-2 and V is TRBV5-1, with D perhaps matching TRBD1 (5 bases). Per germline, CDR1 SGHRS and CDR2 YFSETQ. V lost 0 bases to trimming and J lost 8 bases, with 20 bases between them. The length of the CDR3 is 16 residues.

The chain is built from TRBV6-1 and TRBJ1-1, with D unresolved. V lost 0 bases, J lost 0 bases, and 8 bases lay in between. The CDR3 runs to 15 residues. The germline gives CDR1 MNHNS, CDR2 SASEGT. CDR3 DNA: TGTGCCAGCAGTGAAGCGGCCACCTTGAACACTGAAGCTTTCTTT. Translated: CASSEAATLNTEAFF.

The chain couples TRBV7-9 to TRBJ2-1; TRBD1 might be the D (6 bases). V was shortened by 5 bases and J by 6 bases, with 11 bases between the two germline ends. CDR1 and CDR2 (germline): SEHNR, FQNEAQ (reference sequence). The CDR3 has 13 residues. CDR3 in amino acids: CASSPDSLNEQFF. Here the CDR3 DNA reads TGTGCCAGCAGCCCGGACAGTCTCAATGAGCAGTTCTTC.